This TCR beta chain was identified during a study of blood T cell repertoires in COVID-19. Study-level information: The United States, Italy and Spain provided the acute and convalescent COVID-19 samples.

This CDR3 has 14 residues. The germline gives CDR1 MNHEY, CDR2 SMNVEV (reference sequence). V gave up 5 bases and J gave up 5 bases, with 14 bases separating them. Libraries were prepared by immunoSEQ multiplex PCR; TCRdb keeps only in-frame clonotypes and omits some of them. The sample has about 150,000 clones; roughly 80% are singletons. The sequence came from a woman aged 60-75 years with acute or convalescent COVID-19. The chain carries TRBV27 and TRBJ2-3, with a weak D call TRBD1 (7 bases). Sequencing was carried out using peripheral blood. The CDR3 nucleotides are TGTGCCAGCAGTCTAGGGACAGCGGGAGATACGCAGTATTTT. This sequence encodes CASSLGTAGDTQYF.